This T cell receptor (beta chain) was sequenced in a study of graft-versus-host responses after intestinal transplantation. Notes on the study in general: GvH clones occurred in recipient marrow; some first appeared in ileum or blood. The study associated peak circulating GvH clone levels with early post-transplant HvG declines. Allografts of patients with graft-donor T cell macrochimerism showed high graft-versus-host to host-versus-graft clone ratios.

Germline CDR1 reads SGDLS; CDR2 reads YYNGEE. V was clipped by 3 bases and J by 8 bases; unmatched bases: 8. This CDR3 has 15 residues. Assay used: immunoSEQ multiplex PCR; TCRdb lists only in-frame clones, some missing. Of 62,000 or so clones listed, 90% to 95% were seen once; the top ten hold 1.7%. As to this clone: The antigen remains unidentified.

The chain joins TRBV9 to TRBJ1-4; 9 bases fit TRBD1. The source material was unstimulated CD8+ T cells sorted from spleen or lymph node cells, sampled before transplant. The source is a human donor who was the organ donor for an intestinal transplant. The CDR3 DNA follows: TGTGCCAGCAGCGCCCGGACAGGGGAGGGAGAAAAACTGTTTTTT. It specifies CASSARTGEGEKLFF.